The 18 T cell receptor beta chains below all came from one sample that was sequenced in a study of blood T cells in healthy people across ages. For the second PCR, which ran for roughly 7 to 11 cycles, a sample-barcoded 5' primer and a J-beta primer mix were used. TCRdb reprocessed the 5' RACE reads with MiXCR, giving one entry per CDR3 protein. Here the sample spans more than 550,000 distinct CDR3 sequences, approximately 21% being singletons. Sequenced: blood. These receptors all come from a man between 65 and 85 years old in good health.

The gene calls are TRBV20-1 and TRBJ2-4; D is ambiguous. Germline loops: CDR1 DFQATT, CDR2 SNEGSKA (reference sequence). The CDR3 is made up of 13 amino acids. V gave up 7 bases and J gave up 0 bases, with 10 bases separating them. CDR3 sequence (DNA): TGCAGTGTCCCTGACACAGCCAAAAACATTCAGTACTTC. This encodes CSVPDTAKNIQYF.

The chain recombines TRBV7-2 with TRBJ2-7, with D possibly being TRBD1 or TRBD2 (5 bases each). CDR1 and CDR2 (germline): SGHTA, FQGNSA. CDR3 length: 15 residues. V lost 4 bases to trimming and J lost 1 base, with 14 bases between them. The chain's CDR3 is CASSSGAALSYEQYF. In DNA, the CDR3 is TGTGCCAGCAGCTCCGGGGCGGCCCTTTCCTACGAGCAGTACTTC.

This clonotype was counted a few times. The chain carries TRBV4-2 and TRBJ1-2; D gene ambiguous. Germline V gene lookup returns CDR1 LGHNA and CDR2 YNFKEQ. The CDR3 contains 13 residues. Deletions cut 0 bases from V and 4 bases from J, with 6 bases between. The CDR3 spells CASSQDYVYGYTF. The CDR3, as DNA: TGTGCCAGCAGCCAAGACTACGTCTATGGCTACACCTTC.

This clonotype was counted between two and nine times. The chain has TRBV29-1 and TRBJ2-7; tentatively, D is TRBD2 (5 bases). The tail of the sequence fits TRBJ2-5 better, so the J call may be wrong. The germline CDR1 and CDR2 sequences are SQVTM and ANQGSEA. The CDR3 length is 12 residues. CDR3 protein: CSVEVGRETQYF. Here the CDR3 DNA reads TGCAGCGTTGAGGTGGGGAGAGAGACCCAGTACTTC.

DNA for the CDR3: TGCGCCAGCAGCTTGGCCCGGCAGGTGGAGACCCAGTACTTC. It translates to CASSLARQVETQYF. This chain joins TRBV5-1 and TRBJ2-5; D gene ambiguous. The CDR3 contains 14 residues. The germline V gene encodes CDR1 SGHRS and CDR2 YFSETQ. V lost 0 bases to trimming and J lost 5 bases, with 11 bases between them.

This chain links TRBV11-3 with TRBJ2-5; tentative D call: TRBD1 (5 bases). V gave up 4 bases and J gave up 4 bases, with 13 bases separating them. This CDR3 comprises 14 residues. The germline gives CDR1 SGHNT, CDR2 YENEEA. CDR3 coding DNA: TGTGCCAGCAGCTCTCCCATGGGGCGAGAGACCCAGTACTTC. Translated: CASSSPMGRETQYF.

This clonotype was recorded a few times. J is TRBJ2-1 and V is TRBV7-2; D is uncertain. The DNA matches TRBJ2-7 better at its end, which makes the J call doubtful. CDR1 is SGHTA, CDR2 FQGNSA, per germline. The CDR3 sequence is 14 residues long. This chain's CDR3 is CASSLAKEVTEQYF. The CDR3 DNA follows: TGTGCCAGCAGCTTAGCGAAAGAGGTGACCGAACAGTACTTC.

The chain uses TRBV7-8 and TRBJ2-1, with no clear D. The V gene lost 5 bases and the J gene lost 1 base, with 24 bases spanning the gap. CDR1 and CDR2 from the germline V gene are SGHVS and FQNEAQ. This CDR3 has 19 residues. CDR3 nucleotide sequence: TGTGCCAGCAGCCTAGAGTCAATTTCCGCTCGACGGTCCTACAATGAGCAGTTCTTC. It encodes CASSLESISARRSYNEQFF.

The chain combines TRBV5-1 with TRBJ2-3; TRBD1 might be the D (5 bases). The germline gives CDR1 SGHRS, CDR2 YFSETQ. The CDR3 sequence is 15 residues long. The V and J ends lost 5 bases and 0 bases respectively, with 13 bases between them. CDR3 bases: TGCGCCAGCAGTTTCGCAGGGATGAGCACAGATACGCAGTATTTT. It translates to CASSFAGMSTDTQYF.

The chain couples TRBV12-3 or TRBV12-4 to TRBJ1-6; D call uncertain. The germline V and J ends were trimmed by 6 bases and 7 bases, with 13 bases remaining between them. This CDR3 is 14 amino acids long. The CDR3 loop is CASSLRGSNSPLHF. The DNA of the CDR3 is TGTGCCAGCAGCTTACGGGGTTCCAATTCACCCCTCCACTTT.

This clonotype was observed at least ten times. The CDR3 is CASSYLTSGRSSYNEQFF. The CDR3 DNA follows: TGTGCCAGCAGTTACCTGACTAGCGGGAGGAGCTCCTACAATGAGCAGTTCTTC. J is TRBJ2-1 and V is TRBV6-2 or TRBV6-3, with 13 bases aligning to TRBD2. The CDR3 loop spans 18 amino acids. Germline lookup yields CDR1 MNHEY and CDR2 SVGEGT. J gave up 0 bases and V 2 bases, and 4 bases lay outside the gene matches.

This clonotype was seen a handful of times. V usage is TRBV6-4 and J usage is TRBJ2-5; 10 bases fit TRBD2. The end of the DNA aligns better with TRBJ2-1, so the J call may be wrong. The germline V gene has CDR1 MRHNA and CDR2 SNTAGT. CDR3 size: 16 residues. CDR3 protein: CASSVRAGGPSNEQFF. DNA of the CDR3: TGTGCCAGCAGTGTCAGAGCGGGAGGGCCCAGCAATGAGCAGTTCTTC.

The CDR3 loop is CASSWASGRLNEQFF. CDR3 sequence (DNA): TGTGCCAGCAGTTGGGCTAGCGGGAGACTAAATGAGCAGTTCTTC. The chain is built from TRBV12-3 or TRBV12-4 and TRBJ2-1; 10 nucleotides align to TRBD2. With V trimmed by 4 bases and J by 7 bases, 7 bases remained unmatched. There are 15 residues in the CDR3.

The chain carries TRBV5-6 and TRBJ2-5, with TRBD2 matching 8 bases. The last part of the DNA fits TRBJ2-7 better; the J call may be wrong. CDR3 length: 15 residues. Germline CDR1 is SGHDT and CDR2 is YYEEEE. The chain's CDR3 is CASSSRLAGPYEQYF. The CDR3, as DNA: TGTGCCAGCAGCTCCCGGCTAGCGGGTCCCTACGAGCAGTACTTC.

This chain joins TRBV6-5 and TRBJ2-3; 9 bases map to TRBD2. This CDR3 is built from 15 residues. The V gene's germline CDR1 is MNHEY and CDR2 SVGAGI. Unmatched junction bases numbered 7, after V lost 7 bases and J lost 2 bases. The CDR3 here is CASIQTSGATDTQYF. The CDR3 DNA reads as TGTGCCAGCATCCAGACTAGCGGAGCCACAGATACGCAGTATTTT.

This clonotype was observed a handful of times. The chain couples TRBV5-1 to TRBJ2-3, with D possibly being TRBD1 (5 bases). V was pared by 4 bases and J by 3 bases, with 12 bases between. The germline V gene has CDR1 SGHRS and CDR2 YFSETQ. The length of the CDR3 is 14 residues. The DNA of the CDR3 is TGCGCCAGCAGCGAGCAGCAGGGAACAGATACGCAGTATTTT. Translated, it gives CASSEQQGTDTQYF. The variable domain in full, with the rest retrieved from reference TRBV5-1 and TRBJ2-3, is KAGVTQTPRYLIKTRGQQVTLSCSPISGHRSVSWYQQTPGQGLQFLFEYFSETQRNKGNFPGRFSGRQFSNSRSEMNVSTLELGDSALYLCASSEQQGTDTQYFGPGTRLTVL.

The genes are TRBV19 and TRBJ2-6; D remains unclear. Trimming removed 7 bases from V and 9 bases from J, with 16 bases in between. Germline CDR1 is LNHDA and CDR2 is SQIVND (reference sequence). The CDR3 contains 14 residues. The CDR3 reads CASTSPGAHNVLTF. CDR3 bases: TGTGCCAGTACCTCCCCAGGCGCGCACAACGTCCTGACTTTC.

This clonotype came up a few times. The chain links TRBV12-3 or TRBV12-4 to TRBJ1-2; TRBD1 aligns across 10 bases. The V and J ends lost 1 base and 6 bases, in that order; junction bases with no gene match: 5. CDR3 length: 15 residues. For the CDR3, the DNA is TGTGCCAGCAGTTTAGGGGACAGGGGACGGGATGGCTACACCTTC. Translated: CASSLGDRGRDGYTF.